This TCR beta chain was recorded in a study of blood T cell repertoires in COVID-19. Libraries were prepared by immunoSEQ multiplex PCR; TCRdb keeps only in-frame clonotypes and omits some of them. Of about 120,000 clones in the sample, about nine tenths were seen once. The CDR3 runs to 15 residues. The junction had 7 bases not matched to a gene; V was cut back by 4 bases and J by 3 bases. CDR1 is SGHRS and CDR2 is YFSETQ in the germline V gene. Specimen: peripheral blood. The TCR originated in a woman aged 70-85 years with COVID-19, enrolled during active disease. The genes are TRBV5-1 and TRBJ2-1; 7 bases fit TRBD1. CDR3 sequence reads: CASSPPRQGYNEQFF. In DNA, the CDR3 is TGCGCCAGCAGCCCCCCCCGACAGGGCTACAATGAGCAGTTCTTC.